The next 4 T cell receptor beta chains were all read from a single sample in a study of T cell responses to AZD1222 COVID-19 vaccine. This table comes from immunoSEQ multiplex PCR, and its TCRdb copy is limited to in-frame clones, with some not included. The sample holds around 140,000 clones, roughly 91% seen once. Specimen: peripheral blood, collected on day 0 of AZD1222 vaccination. These receptor sequences come from an adult in good health.

The rearrangement joins TRBV10-3 to TRBJ2-2, with 11 bases identical to TRBD2. Trimming cost V 9 bases and J 3 bases; bases outside gene matches: 0. This CDR3 is built from 13 residues. CDR1 and CDR2 from the germline V gene are ENHRY and SYGVKD. Here the CDR3 DNA reads TGTGCCATTAGCGGGGGGGACACCGGGGAGCTGTTTTTT. Amino acids: CAISGGDTGELFF.

In nucleotides, the CDR3 is TGTGCCAGCAGCTTAGCGGGTAGCCAAGGGACGCAGTATTTT. Translated, it gives CASSLAGSQGTQYF. The genes are TRBV7-2 and TRBJ2-3; D unclear. The germline V and J ends were trimmed by 0 bases and 9 bases, with 13 bases remaining between them. This CDR3 comprises 14 residues. Per the germline V gene, CDR1 is SGHTA and CDR2 is FQGNSA.

V is TRBV19 and J is TRBJ2-2; 10 positions agree with TRBD2. CDR3 length: 14 residues. Trimming at V came to 7 bases and at J to 4 bases, leaving 3 bases not matched to a gene. From germline, CDR1 is LNHDA and CDR2 SQIVND (reference sequence). Here the CDR3 reads CASKTSGVTGELFF. The CDR3 DNA is TGTGCCAGTAAAACTAGCGGGGTCACCGGGGAGCTGTTTTTT.

CDR3: CSVDPGHSGYTF. DNA for the CDR3: TGCAGCGTTGATCCAGGGCACTCTGGCTACACCTTC. The chain joins TRBV29-1 to TRBJ1-2, with D perhaps TRBD1 (5 bases). V was clipped by 3 bases and J by 7 bases, with 12 bases between them. This CDR3 region has 12 residues. The germline V gene has CDR1 SQVTM and CDR2 ANQGSEA.